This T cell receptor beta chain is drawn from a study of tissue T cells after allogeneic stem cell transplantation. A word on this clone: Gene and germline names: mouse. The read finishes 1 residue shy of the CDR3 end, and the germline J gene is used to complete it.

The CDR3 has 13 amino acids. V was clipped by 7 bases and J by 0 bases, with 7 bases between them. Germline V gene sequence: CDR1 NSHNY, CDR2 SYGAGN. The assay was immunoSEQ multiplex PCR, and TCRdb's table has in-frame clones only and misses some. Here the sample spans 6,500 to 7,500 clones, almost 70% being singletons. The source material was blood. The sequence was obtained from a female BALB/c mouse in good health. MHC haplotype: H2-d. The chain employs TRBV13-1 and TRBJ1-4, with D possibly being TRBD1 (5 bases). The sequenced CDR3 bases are TGTGCCAGCCTGGACATTTCCAACGAAAGATTATTT. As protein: CASLDISNERLF. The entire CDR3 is CASLDISNERLFF.